This TCR beta chain was observed in a study of CD8 T cells in ankylosing spondylitis. Turning to this clonotype: The antigen is not known.

In making TCR beta libraries, quantitative 5'-RACE with molecular barcodes was used. A single record per CDR3 protein comes from TCRdb applying MiXCR to the 5' RACE reads. The sample holds some 130,000 distinct CDR3 sequences, roughly 17% seen once. Study-wide findings and caveats: Seven or eight highly homologous variants formed a TCR beta motif that appeared characteristic of ankylosing spondylitis blood. Earlier studies detected some motif variants in reactive arthritis synovial fluid and blood. Relatively scarce in peripheral blood, disease-linked clones were CD8+. Disease-linked clones reportedly showed significant enrichment in matched ankylosing spondylitis synovial fluid.

Losses at the gene ends were 4 bases for V and 3 bases for J; bases not matched to a gene: 2. The CDR3 sequence is 14 residues long. Germline V gene sequence: CDR1 LNHDA, CDR2 SQIVND (reference sequence). The rearrangement uses TRBV19 and TRBJ2-1, with 8 bases that match TRBD2. Sample: blood, either unsorted or a sorted T cell fraction (not recorded which). The sequence was collected from a male donor with ankylosing spondylitis. The CDR3 region is CASSNAGGYNEQFF. The CDR3 DNA reads as TGTGCCAGTAGTAATGCGGGAGGCTACAATGAGCAGTTCTTC.